These 30 T cell receptor beta chains were all obtained from the same sample, sequenced in a study of Graves' ophthalmopathy and Graves' hyperthyroidism. Investigators amplified TCR beta CDR3 regions from RNA transcripts. HTBI-primed RT-PCR formed the first round, and a multiplex PCR formed the second. TCRdb reanalysed the multiplex PCR reads using MiXCR and keeps one entry per CDR3 protein. The sample consists of 360,000 or so distinct CDR3 sequences, approximately 16% of them appearing once. The sample taken for sequencing was peripheral blood. Every receptor here comes from a woman in her late teens or twenties with Graves' ophthalmopathy.

This clonotype was counted ten times or more. Possible read error: a much larger clone is one base away. V usage is TRBV29-1 and J usage is TRBJ2-5; a weak D match, TRBD1 (5 bases). Germline values: CDR1 SQVTM, CDR2 ANQGSEA. This CDR3 has 12 residues. Here the CDR3 reads CSVGQTQGTQYF. DNA of the CDR3: TGCAGCGTGGGGCAGACCCAAGGGACCCAGTACTTC.

This clonotype was seen once. This CDR3 is missing its conserved last phenylalanine or tryptophan, likely due to a read error. The rearrangement joins TRBV24-1 to TRBJ1-2, with a possible D match to TRBD1 (5 bases). The germline V gene has CDR1 KGHDR and CDR2 SFDVKD. There are 13 residues in the CDR3. The germline V and J ends were trimmed by 6 bases and 3 bases, with 10 bases remaining between them. The CDR3 DNA sequence: TGTGCCACCAGTAAGACAGCAGACTATGGCTACACCCTC. As protein: CATSKTADYGYTL.

This clonotype was observed a single time. The chain couples TRBV12-3 or TRBV12-4 to TRBJ1-1, with D possibly being TRBD1 (5 bases). This CDR3 region has 15 residues. V lost 7 bases, J lost 3 bases, and 18 bases lay in between. The CDR3 region is CASTSKGFWDTEAFF. CDR3 bases: TGTGCCAGCACCTCAAAGGGGTTCTGGGACACTGAAGCTTTCTTT.

The chain has TRBV19 and TRBJ2-7; D is perhaps TRBD2 (7 bases). The germline V gene has CDR1 LNHDA and CDR2 SQIVND (reference sequence). Between the trimmed V and J ends, which lost 6 bases and 1 base, there was a span of 16 bases. The CDR3 length is 15 residues. The CDR3, as DNA: TGTGCCAGTAGCCCAGGGGAGGGGGATTCCTACGAGCAGTACTTC. This sequence encodes CASSPGEGDSYEQYF.

The table lists this clonotype with many counts. This sequence joins TRBV6-5 and TRBJ2-6; D not resolved. Trimming took 5 bases from V and 0 from J, leaving 5 bases between them. The length of the CDR3 is 14 residues. Germline-derived CDR1 and CDR2 are MNHEY and SVGAGI. CDR3 loop: CASSHFSGANVLTF. CDR3 sequence (DNA): TGTGCCAGCAGTCACTTCTCTGGGGCCAACGTCCTGACTTTC.

The rearrangement uses TRBV12-3 or TRBV12-4 and TRBJ1-2; possibly TRBD1 for D (5 bases). The CDR3 extends over 13 amino acids. Trimming removed 3 bases at V and 6 bases at J, with 11 bases between. The CDR3 sequence: CASSFPTGHGYTF. As DNA, the CDR3 is TGTGCCAGCAGTTTTCCAACAGGACATGGCTACACCTTC.

The sample holds many counts of this clonotype. The chain has TRBV19 and TRBJ1-1, with 8 nucleotides matching TRBD1. The CDR3 consists of 16 residues. The trim removed 6 bases at V and 1 base at J, leaving 10 bases unmatched. Germline assignment: CDR1 LNHDA and CDR2 SQIVND (reference sequence). The CDR3 loop is CASRPGRTGTNTEAFF. The CDR3 bases are TGTGCCAGTAGACCAGGGCGGACAGGGACGAACACTGAAGCTTTCTTT.

This clonotype was counted many times. V gene TRBV4-3 combines with J gene TRBJ1-2; 11 nucleotides match TRBD1. V lost 1 base, J lost 4 bases, and 2 bases stayed unmatched. This CDR3 has 15 residues. CDR1 is LGHNA, CDR2 YSLEER, per germline. CDR3 DNA: TGCGCCAGCAGCCAAGGGACAGGGGGCATCTATGGCTACACCTTC. Encoded protein: CASSQGTGGIYGYTF.

This clonotype was seen repeatedly, ten times or more. The gene calls are TRBV29-1 and TRBJ1-5, with D maybe TRBD1 (6 bases). The germline gives CDR1 SQVTM, CDR2 ANQGSEA. The CDR3 runs 12 residues. The germline V and J ends were trimmed by 6 bases and 3 bases, with 9 bases remaining between them. The CDR3 loop reads CSVSGANQPQHF. The CDR3 DNA reads TGCAGCGTATCAGGGGCCAATCAGCCCCAGCATTTT.

The chain uses TRBV28 and TRBJ1-2, with a weak D call TRBD1 (5 bases). This CDR3 has 14 amino acids. Trimming took off 5 bases at V and 6 bases at J, with 16 bases between the two ends. Per the germline V gene, CDR1 is MDHEN and CDR2 is SYDVKM. The CDR3 coding sequence is TGTGCCAGCAGTCGGGACGGGGGACTGCATGGCTACACCTTC. Amino acids: CASSRDGGLHGYTF.

Ten or more counts support this clonotype. The chain joins TRBV12-3 or TRBV12-4 to TRBJ1-2; 7 nucleotides match TRBD1. The CDR3 has 13 amino acids. The V segment lost 5 bases and the J segment 4 bases; nucleotides outside the gene matches: 4. CDR3 residues: CASSPRDSYGYTF. DNA for the CDR3: TGTGCCAGCAGTCCCCGGGACAGCTATGGCTACACCTTC.

A remark on this clonotype: This may come from a read error, since a much larger clone is one base off. The chain carries TRBV28 and TRBJ2-7; D perhaps matches TRBD2 (6 bases). The V and J ends lost 6 bases and 2 bases respectively, with 14 bases between them. This CDR3 is 14 amino acids long. Germline assignment: CDR1 MDHEN and CDR2 SYDVKM. The CDR3 nucleotides are TGTGCCAGCAGAGCCGGGAGAATCGCCTACGAGCAGTACTTC. Translating it yields CASRAGRIAYEQYF.

This clonotype was recorded many times. V usage is TRBV29-1 and J usage is TRBJ2-2, with 7 bases identical to TRBD1. The J segment lost 5 bases and the V segment lost 6 bases, leaving 3 bases of the junction unmatched. Per the germline V gene, CDR1 is SQVTM and CDR2 is ANQGSEA. The CDR3 loop spans 12 amino acids. Here the CDR3 DNA reads TGCAGCGTCGCACAGGGGACCGGGGAGCTGTTTTTT. This translates into CSVAQGTGELFF.

This clonotype was recorded many times. The CDR3 spells CASSLLGVLHENTEAFF. The DNA for the CDR3 is TGTGCCAGCAGCTTACTGGGAGTACTCCATGAGAACACTGAAGCTTTCTTT. V and J are TRBV11-3 and TRBJ1-1; D is undetermined. CDR1 SGHNT and CDR2 YENEEA come from the germline V gene. CDR3 size: 17 residues. V lost 2 bases and J 1 base, leaving 17 bases between the germline ends.

This clonotype was picked up many times. The chain has TRBV6-5 and TRBJ1-1; D gene unclear. The V and J ends lost 4 bases and 3 bases respectively, with 15 bases between them. The CDR3 length is 15 residues. Germline V gene data show CDR1 as MNHEY and CDR2 as SVGAGI. CDR3 residues: CASSSPVLGHTEAFF. The DNA for the CDR3 is TGTGCCAGCAGTTCCCCGGTTTTGGGTCACACTGAAGCTTTCTTT.

The chain uses TRBV2 and TRBJ1-1; D possibly corresponds to TRBD1 (5 bases). The CDR3 runs 12 residues. Trimming left V 7 bases short and J 9 bases short, with 15 bases between. Germline V CDR1 and CDR2: SNHLY, FYNNEI. CDR3 bases: TGTGCCAGCACCCAGAGGACACATAAAGCTTTCTTT. Amino acids: CASTQRTHKAFF.

This clonotype was picked up many times. Written as DNA, the CDR3 is TGCAGCGTTGAATCGGGACAGCTACTAGCGGGAGGCCTCTACGAGCAGTACTTC. This codes for CSVESGQLLAGGLYEQYF. V is TRBV29-1 and J is TRBJ2-7; 12 nucleotides line up with TRBD2. Germline V gene lookup returns CDR1 SQVTM and CDR2 ANQGSEA. The CDR3 spans 18 residues. J gave up 3 bases and V 2 bases, and 14 bases lay outside the gene matches.

This clonotype was counted ten times or more. The chain joins TRBV7-2 to TRBJ1-1; 8 bases align to TRBD1. The V gene end was trimmed by 6 bases and the J gene end by 4 bases; junction bases not matched to a gene: 4. The CDR3 loop spans 13 amino acids. Germline-derived CDR1 and CDR2 are SGHTA and FQGNSA. CDR3 DNA sequence: TGTGCCAGCAGATCTACAGGGGGCACTGAAGCTTTCTTT. Its protein is CASRSTGGTEAFF. Using reference TRBV7-2 and TRBJ1-1 for the parts outside the CDR3, the full variable domain is GAGVSQSPSNKVTEKGKDVELRCDPISGHTALYWYRQSLGQGLEFLIYFQGNSAPDKSGLPSDRFSAERTGGSVSTLTIQRTQQEDSAVYLCASRSTGGTEAFFGQGTRLTVV.

This clonotype was counted ten times or more. The V call is TRBV24-1, the J call TRBJ2-7, with D hard to call. The CDR3 extends over 15 amino acids. V lost 4 bases, J lost 3 bases, and 15 bases lay in between. Germline CDR1 KGHDR, CDR2 SFDVKD. DNA for the CDR3: TGTGCCACCAGTGACCCGTCGGACGGAATCTACGAGCAGTACTTC. Translating it yields CATSDPSDGIYEQYF.

In its sample, this clonotype was seen many times. The chain couples TRBV28 to TRBJ2-7, with D possibly TRBD1 on 5 matching bases. The V end was cut by 10 bases, the J end by 2 bases, with 18 bases between. Looked up from germline, CDR1 is MDHEN and CDR2 is SYDVKM. This CDR3 is 14 amino acids long. CDR3 protein: CATKEGRVAYEQYF. The CDR3 bases are TGTGCCACCAAGGAAGGCAGGGTCGCCTACGAGCAGTACTTC.

This clonotype appeared many times. The genes are TRBV6-1 and TRBJ2-2; 11 bases are a match to TRBD2. CDR1 and CDR2 from the germline V gene are MNHNS and SASEGT. Germline trimming cut 0 bases from V and 6 bases from J; bases unmatched to any gene: 0. CDR3 length: 15 amino acids. CDR3 region: CASSEASGGAGELFF. CDR3 coding DNA: TGTGCCAGCAGTGAAGCTAGCGGGGGGGCCGGGGAGCTGTTTTTT.

The table lists this clonotype with a few counts. The V and J genes are TRBV13 and TRBJ2-3, with 9 bases that match TRBD2. V lost 5 bases to trimming and J lost 1 base; unmatched junction nucleotides: 7. The CDR3 is made up of 16 amino acids. The V gene's germline CDR1 is PRHDT and CDR2 FYEKMQ (reference sequence). The CDR3 spells CASSPRQRGGTDTQYF. Here the CDR3 DNA reads TGTGCCAGCAGCCCCCGACAGCGGGGGGGCACAGATACGCAGTATTTT.

This clonotype was picked up many times. The genes are TRBV4-2 and TRBJ1-2; TRBD1 is a possible D gene (6 bases). This CDR3 has 15 amino acids. The germline V and J ends were trimmed by 1 base and 4 bases, with 13 bases remaining between them. Germline CDR1 reads LGHNA; CDR2 reads YNFKEQ. CDR3 sequence (DNA): TGTGCCAGCAGCCAAGGGACAGCCACGTCCTATGGCTACACCTTC. Encoded protein: CASSQGTATSYGYTF.

There are many counts of this clonotype. V gene TRBV12-3 or TRBV12-4 combines with J gene TRBJ1-5; D ambiguous. This CDR3 is built from 14 residues. V lost 3 bases to trimming and J lost 5 bases, with 11 bases between them. CDR3 bases: TGTGCCAGCAGTTTCGGGCCCGCTCATCAGCCCCAGCATTTT. Translating it yields CASSFGPAHQPQHF.

This clonotype has a count of ten or more. The chain recombines TRBV7-8 with TRBJ2-4; 7 positions agree with TRBD1. Trimming took 0 bases from V and 1 from J; bases not matched to a gene: 6. Germline V gene lookup returns CDR1 SGHVS and CDR2 FQNEAQ. The CDR3 has 17 residues. The CDR3 DNA sequence: TGTGCCAGCAGCTTAGCGGGACAGCCCAGGGCCAAAAACATTCAGTACTTC. This translates into CASSLAGQPRAKNIQYF.

This clonotype was counted ten times or more. V and J are TRBV4-1 and TRBJ1-6; D is undetermined. CDR3 length: 15 residues. CDR1 and CDR2 from the germline V gene are MGHRA and YSYEKL. V shed 2 bases and J shed 6 bases, with 11 bases lying between them. The CDR3 here is CASSQTGSPNSPLHF. Written as DNA, the CDR3 is TGCGCCAGCAGCCAAACGGGATCCCCTAATTCACCCCTCCACTTT.

The rearrangement joins TRBV4-1 to TRBJ2-7; 8 nucleotides line up with TRBD1. The germline V gene encodes CDR1 MGHRA and CDR2 YSYEKL. Trimming at V came to 5 bases and at J to 2 bases, leaving 5 bases not matched to a gene. CDR3 size: 14 residues. The CDR3: CASSSYRGAYEQYF. The CDR3 DNA reads as TGCGCCAGCAGCTCTTACAGGGGGGCCTACGAGCAGTACTTC.

The sample holds many counts of this clonotype. The V call is TRBV28, the J call TRBJ1-1, with 10 bases aligning to TRBD1. The length of the CDR3 is 15 residues. Germline V gene data show CDR1 as MDHEN and CDR2 as SYDVKM. V dropped 4 bases and J dropped 6; count of bases not matched to a gene: 8. The CDR3, as DNA: TGTGCCAGCAGTTCCTATGGACAGGGGGGAGCTGAAGCTTTCTTT. Residues: CASSSYGQGGAEAFF.

Ten or more counts support this clonotype. The chain links TRBV28 to TRBJ2-5, with D perhaps assigned TRBD1 or TRBD2 (5 bases each). CDR1 and CDR2 from the germline V gene are MDHEN and SYDVKM. This CDR3 has 14 residues. The ends were cut back, 7 bases at V and 5 bases at J, with 17 bases in the middle. CDR3 sequence: CASTFAGTLETQYF. The CDR3 coding sequence is TGTGCCAGCACCTTCGCCGGGACCCTGGAGACCCAGTACTTC.

V usage is TRBV5-1 and J usage is TRBJ2-7, with 8 bases that match TRBD1. Germline loops: CDR1 SGHRS, CDR2 YFSETQ. After removal of 4 bases from V and 5 bases from J, the junction contained 11 bases not matched to a gene. This CDR3 has 15 residues. CDR3 sequence: CASSPDRQGPHEQYF. CDR3 DNA: TGCGCCAGCAGCCCGGACCGACAGGGGCCCCACGAGCAGTACTTC.